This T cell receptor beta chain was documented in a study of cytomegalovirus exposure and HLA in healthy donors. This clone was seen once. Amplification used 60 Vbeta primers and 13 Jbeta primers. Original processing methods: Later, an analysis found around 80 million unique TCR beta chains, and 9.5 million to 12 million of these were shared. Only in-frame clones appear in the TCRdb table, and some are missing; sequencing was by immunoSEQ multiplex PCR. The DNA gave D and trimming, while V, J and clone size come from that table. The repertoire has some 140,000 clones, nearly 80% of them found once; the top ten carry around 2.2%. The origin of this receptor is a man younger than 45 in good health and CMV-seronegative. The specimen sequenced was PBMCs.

The CDR3 here is CASSNTDILNTEAFF. The DNA of the CDR3 is TGTGCCAGCAGCAACACAGATATTCTGAACACTGAAGCTTTCTTT. V is TRBV6-5 and J is TRBJ1-1; no clear D. The CDR3 is 15 residues long. The V gene lost 6 bases and the J gene lost 0 bases, with 14 bases spanning the gap. CDR1 and CDR2 from the germline V gene are MNHEY and SVGAGI.